One sample yielded the 28 T cell receptor beta chains listed below, sequenced in a study of cytomegalovirus exposure and HLA in healthy donors. The PCR employed 60 Vbeta primers together with 13 Jbeta primers. Repertoires were generated with immunoSEQ multiplex PCR, while TCRdb's copy carries only in-frame clones and drops some. In the table there are 150,000 to 200,000 clones, 77% of which are singletons. Sequenced input: PBMCs. These receptors were collected from a woman under 40 in good health and CMV-seropositive.

This clone was seen a handful of times. The CDR3 loop is CASSSNSGLARQFF. DNA of the CDR3: TGTGCCAGCAGCTCGAACAGCGGACTAGCGAGGCAGTTCTTC. This chain links TRBV5-4 with TRBJ2-1; 9 bases fit TRBD2. Losses at the gene ends were 3 bases for V and 12 bases for J; bases not matched to a gene: 10. The V gene's germline CDR1 is SGHNT and CDR2 YYREEE (reference sequence). The CDR3 has 14 amino acids.

This clone came up a few times. The chain employs TRBV5-1 and TRBJ2-5, with TRBD2 matching over 7 bases. The CDR3 covers 15 residues. Germline V gene sequence: CDR1 SGHRS, CDR2 YFSETQ. Trimming removed 2 bases from V and 1 base from J; junction bases left unmatched: 5. DNA for the CDR3: TGCGCCAGCAGCTTACAAGCGGGGATCCAAGAGACCCAGTACTTC. Translation: CASSLQAGIQETQYF.

CDR3 in DNA: TGTGCTAGTGGTTTGGGCTCGGGTGTGAGCACTGAAGCTTTCTTT. As protein: CASGLGSGVSTEAFF. J is TRBJ1-1 and V is TRBV12-5; D ambiguous. The CDR3 extends over 15 amino acids. Germline CDR1 reads LGHNT; CDR2 reads FRNRAP. V gave up 1 base and J gave up 4 bases, with 13 bases separating them. The whole variable domain, filled in from reference TRBV12-5 and TRBJ1-1, reads DARVTQTPRHKVTEMGQEVTMRCQPILGHNTVFWYRQTMMQGLELLAYFRNRAPLDDSGMPKDRFSAEMPDATLATLKIQPSEPRDSAVYFCASGLGSGVSTEAFFGQGTRLTVV.

The chain is built from TRBV2 and TRBJ2-3; no definite D call. The CDR3 contains 15 residues. V was cut by 2 bases and J by 6 bases, with 15 bases left in between. Germline V gives CDR1 SNHLY, CDR2 FYNNEI. This CDR3 is CASSERVVAADTQYF. The CDR3 DNA is TGTGCCAGCAGTGAACGGGTCGTCGCCGCGGATACGCAGTATTTT.

The V gene is TRBV9, the J gene TRBJ1-4, with D perhaps TRBD1 (5 bases). Looked up from germline, CDR1 is SGDLS and CDR2 is YYNGEE. The length of the CDR3 is 15 residues. V was trimmed by 4 bases and J by 0 bases, leaving 10 bases between them. The CDR3 bases are TGTGCCAGCAGCTACGACAGCGCAACTAATGAAAAACTGTTTTTT. It specifies CASSYDSATNEKLFF.

V gene TRBV5-5 combines with J gene TRBJ1-5; the match to TRBD1 covers 10 bases. CDR1 is SGHKS, CDR2 YYEKEE, per germline (reference sequence). Unmatched junction bases numbered 10, after V lost 0 bases and J lost 1 base. This CDR3 region has 19 residues. CDR3 residues: CASSLGWDRGSGSNQPQHF. Here the CDR3 DNA reads TGTGCCAGCAGCTTGGGGTGGGACAGGGGAAGTGGAAGCAATCAGCCCCAGCATTTT.

This clone was counted a few times. This chain connects TRBV30 to TRBJ2-1; D may be TRBD2 (6 bases). V was trimmed by 8 bases and J by 6 bases, leaving 14 bases between them. The germline V gene encodes CDR1 GTSNPN and CDR2 SVGIG (reference sequence). The CDR3 loop spans 12 amino acids. The CDR3, as DNA: TGTGCCGCACGGCCGGGGGTCAATGAGCAGTTCTTC. This translates into CAARPGVNEQFF.

The V call is TRBV25-1, the J call TRBJ2-3; D call uncertain. Germline V gene data show CDR1 as MGHDK and CDR2 as SYGVNS. The CDR3 loop spans 15 amino acids. V lost 4 bases and J lost 2, with 13 bases in between. The CDR3 nucleotides read TGTGCCAGCAGTGGCAACCCTACCCACACAGATACGCAGTATTTT. Translation gives CASSGNPTHTDTQYF. The full variable domain, its missing parts supplied by reference TRBV25-1 and TRBJ2-3, is EADIYQTPRYLVIGTGKKITLECSQTMGHDKMYWYQQDPGMELHLIHYSYGVNSTEKGDLSSESTVSRIRTEHFPLTLESARPSHTSQYLCASSGNPTHTDTQYFGPGTRLTVL.

The gene calls are TRBV2 and TRBJ1-2; D possibly corresponds to TRBD1 (6 bases). This CDR3 spans 13 amino acids. CDR1 SNHLY and CDR2 FYNNEI come from the germline V gene. The V end was cut by 7 bases, the J end by 3 bases, with 12 bases between. The chain's CDR3 is CASNKQGYYGYTF. The CDR3 DNA reads TGTGCCAGCAACAAACAGGGCTACTATGGCTACACCTTC.

This rearrangement joins TRBV5-4 to TRBJ2-3; 7 bases align to TRBD1. The germline gives CDR1 SGHNT, CDR2 YYREEE (reference sequence). V was pared by 0 bases and J by 6 bases, with 10 bases of the junction left unmatched. This CDR3 is built from 16 residues. The CDR3 reads CASSLATGLSVDTQYF. The CDR3 DNA reads TGTGCCAGCAGCTTGGCGACAGGGCTGTCAGTGGATACGCAGTATTTT.

This chain joins TRBV13 and TRBJ2-5, with 12 bases fitting TRBD2. With the DNA end fitting TRBJ2-7 better, the J assignment may be wrong. Per the germline V gene, CDR1 is PRHDT and CDR2 is FYEKMQ (reference sequence). The CDR3 extends over 14 amino acids. This chain's CDR3 is CASSFPSGRDEQYF. CDR3 sequence (DNA): TGTGCCAGCAGCTTCCCTAGCGGGAGGGACGAGCAGTACTTC.

In its sample, this clone was seen once. The rearrangement uses TRBV28 and TRBJ1-2; D is ambiguous. The germline V and J ends were trimmed by 3 bases and 0 bases, with 20 bases remaining between them. Germline V CDR1 and CDR2: MDHEN, SYDVKM. There are 18 residues in the CDR3. The CDR3 loop reads CASSFARFLGVANYGYTF. The CDR3 DNA is TGTGCCAGCAGTTTCGCCAGGTTTCTCGGCGTCGCTAACTATGGCTACACCTTC.

The J gene is TRBJ2-7, the V gene TRBV5-1; 9 bases align to TRBD2. The CDR3 runs 13 residues. Per the germline V gene, CDR1 is SGHRS and CDR2 is YFSETQ. V shed 0 bases, J shed 5 bases, and the junction held 0 bases outside the gene matches. CDR3 bases: TGCGCCAGCAGCTTGGTAGCGGGAGACGAGCAGTACTTC. Protein sequence: CASSLVAGDEQYF.

This clone has just one count. The rearrangement links TRBV25-1 to TRBJ2-7; the match to TRBD1 covers 11 bases. J lost 5 bases, V lost 8 bases, and 8 bases had no gene match. Germline V gives CDR1 MGHDK, CDR2 SYGVNS. The CDR3 runs to 14 residues. The CDR3 coding sequence is TGTGCCAGCTCCGGGACAGGGGGAGGGCACGAGCAGTACTTC. Translation gives CASSGTGGGHEQYF.

The rearrangement links TRBV27 to TRBJ2-3; D uncertain. With 4 bases removed from V and 0 bases from J, the gap between germline ends came to 14 bases. CDR1 and CDR2 from the germline V gene are MNHEY and SMNVEV (reference sequence). The CDR3 loop spans 16 amino acids. The DNA for the CDR3 is TGTGCCAGCAGTTCCCTCTTTGCGCTTAGCACAGATACGCAGTATTTT. This encodes CASSSLFALSTDTQYF.

DNA for the CDR3: TGTGCCAGCAGCCAAGCAGGGCACTCTGGGGCCAACGTCCTGACTTTC. It encodes CASSQAGHSGANVLTF. The chain carries TRBV16 and TRBJ2-6; D might be TRBD1 (5 bases). This CDR3 spans 16 amino acids. Trimming took 2 bases from V and 0 from J, leaving 8 bases between them. Germline loops: CDR1 KGHSY, CDR2 FQNENV.

CDR3 region: CASSSPGTGGTDSEAFF. The CDR3 nucleotides are TGTGCCAGCAGTTCCCCCGGGACAGGGGGCACTGACAGTGAAGCTTTCTTT. This chain connects TRBV28 to TRBJ1-1; 12 nucleotides agree with TRBD1. The germline gives CDR1 MDHEN, CDR2 SYDVKM. J gave up 7 bases and V 4 bases, and 13 bases lay outside the gene matches. This CDR3 is built from 17 residues.

This clone came up once. The CDR3 region has the DNA TGTGCCAGCAGCCCCCAGGCGGGACCAATCTACGAGCAGTACTTC. Its protein product is CASSPQAGPIYEQYF. The rearrangement joins TRBV7-2 to TRBJ2-7; TRBD2 might be the D (6 bases). With 5 bases removed from V and 3 bases from J, the gap between germline ends came to 17 bases. The CDR3 contains 15 residues. Germline V gives CDR1 SGHTA, CDR2 FQGNSA.

This clone has only a few counts. This chain joins TRBV5-1 and TRBJ1-1, with D tentatively TRBD1 (5 bases). The germline CDR1 and CDR2 sequences are SGHRS and YFSETQ. V dropped 2 bases and J dropped 1 base, with 9 bases sitting between them. The CDR3 spans 14 residues. DNA for the CDR3: TGCGCCAGCAGCTTCAGGGATACGAACACTGAAGCTTTCTTT. Encoded protein: CASSFRDTNTEAFF.

The chain carries TRBV28 and TRBJ2-5, with D hard to call. This CDR3 contains 16 residues. The V end was cut by 4 bases, the J end by 3 bases, with 18 bases between. The V gene's germline CDR1 is MDHEN and CDR2 SYDVKM. The CDR3 nucleotides read TGTGCCAGCAGTTCTTATGTCCTCGGCGGAAAAGAGACCCAGTACTTC. Protein product: CASSSYVLGGKETQYF.

The CDR3 nucleotides are TGTGCCAGCAGCTCGACAGCCCAAGAGACCCAGTACTTC. It specifies CASSSTAQETQYF. This rearrangement joins TRBV7-9 to TRBJ2-5; perhaps TRBD1 as D (5 bases). The germline gives CDR1 SEHNR, CDR2 FQNEAQ (reference sequence). This CDR3 has 13 residues. V dropped 4 bases and J dropped 1 base, with 7 bases sitting between them.

The chain uses TRBV5-6 and TRBJ2-1; the match to TRBD2 covers 8 bases. V shed 2 bases and J 8 bases; nucleotides not matched to a gene: 9. Per the germline V gene, CDR1 is SGHDT and CDR2 is YYEEEE. The CDR3 covers 15 residues. This CDR3 is CASSFQAGVGYEQFF. CDR3 sequence (DNA): TGTGCCAGCAGCTTTCAAGCGGGAGTAGGTTATGAGCAGTTCTTC.

The V gene is TRBV7-2, the J gene TRBJ2-1; 9 nucleotides match TRBD2. Germline V lookup: CDR1 SGHTA, CDR2 FQGNSA. J lost 5 bases, V lost 1 base, and 6 bases had no gene match. This CDR3 comprises 16 residues. In DNA, the CDR3 is TGTGCCAGCAGCTTAGGAGGGACTAGCATCGACAATGAGCAGTTCTTC. Its translation: CASSLGGTSIDNEQFF.

The genes are TRBV19 and TRBJ2-7; D gene unclear. Trimming took 4 bases from V and 4 from J, leaving 8 bases between them. The CDR3 extends over 12 amino acids. Germline assignment: CDR1 LNHDA and CDR2 SQIVND (reference sequence). CDR3: CASSTPPYEQYF. CDR3 bases: TGTGCCAGTAGTACCCCCCCTTACGAGCAGTACTTC.

This rearrangement joins TRBV4-1 to TRBJ1-1, with D perhaps TRBD1 (6 bases). Trimming cost V 3 bases and J 1 base, with 12 bases left between them. The CDR3 covers 15 residues. Looked up from germline, CDR1 is MGHRA and CDR2 is YSYEKL. The CDR3: CASSHPGGQNTEAFF. Here the CDR3 DNA reads TGCGCCAGCAGCCATCCCGGGGGGCAGAACACTGAAGCTTTCTTT.

The chain links TRBV5-4 to TRBJ2-5; TRBD2 matches at 11 bases. The V and J ends lost 4 bases and 1 base, in that order; junction bases with no gene match: 6. The CDR3 contains 16 residues. Germline CDR1 SGHNT, CDR2 YYREEE (reference sequence). The CDR3 region has the DNA TGTGCCAGCAGCCCTCTGGGACTAGCGGTCCAAGAGACCCAGTACTTC. As protein: CASSPLGLAVQETQYF. Full variable domain (remainder filled in from reference TRBV5-4 and TRBJ2-5): ETGVTQSPTHLIKTRGQQVTLRCSSQSGHNTVSWYQQALGQGPQFIFQYYREEENGRGNFPPRFSGLQFPNYSSELNVNALELDDSALYLCASSPLGLAVQETQYFGPGTRLLVL.

The chain joins TRBV29-1 to TRBJ2-3, with 14 bases matching TRBD2. Germline loops: CDR1 SQVTM, CDR2 ANQGSEA. J was trimmed by 5 bases and V by 6 bases; bases with no gene match: 4. This CDR3 has 14 residues. CDR3 residues: CSVTSGRAKDTQYF. The CDR3 region has the DNA TGCAGCGTGACTAGCGGGAGGGCCAAAGATACGCAGTATTTT.

The chain joins TRBV28 to TRBJ1-1; a possible D gene is TRBD1 (5 bases). V dropped 2 bases and J dropped 1 base, with 5 bases sitting between them. The CDR3 is 13 residues long. Germline CDR1 and CDR2: MDHEN and SYDVKM. In nucleotides, the CDR3 is TGTGCCAGCAGTTTAACAGGGAACACTGAAGCTTTCTTT. It specifies CASSLTGNTEAFF.